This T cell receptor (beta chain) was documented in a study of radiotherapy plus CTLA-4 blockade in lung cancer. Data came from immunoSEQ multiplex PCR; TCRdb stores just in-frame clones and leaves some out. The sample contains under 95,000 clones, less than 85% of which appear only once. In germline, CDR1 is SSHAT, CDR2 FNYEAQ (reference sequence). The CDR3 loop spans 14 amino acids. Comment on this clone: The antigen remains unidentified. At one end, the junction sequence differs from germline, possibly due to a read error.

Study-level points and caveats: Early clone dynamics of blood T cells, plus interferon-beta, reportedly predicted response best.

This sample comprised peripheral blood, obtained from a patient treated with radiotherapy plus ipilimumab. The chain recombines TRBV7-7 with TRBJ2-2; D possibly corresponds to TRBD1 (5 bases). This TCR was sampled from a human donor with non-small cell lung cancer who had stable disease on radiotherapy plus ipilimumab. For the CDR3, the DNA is TGTGCTAGCAGCTCCGACAGGAACACCGGGGAGCTGTTTTTT. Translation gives CASSSDRNTGELFF.